These 27 T cell receptor beta chains share one sample of origin, sequenced in a study of blood T cells in healthy people across ages. Using a J-beta primer mix together with a sample-barcoded 5' primer, a second PCR was run for about 7 to 12 cycles. TCRdb independently ran MiXCR on the 5' RACE reads; one entry per CDR3 protein. The profile covers about 540,000 distinct CDR3 sequences, with less than 25% appearing a single time and just under 9% taken by the ten largest. These data were also reused for a study on T cells of mothers and their children.

Sequences were obtained from blood. These receptors were obtained from a boy between 5 and 17 years old in good health.

The chain couples TRBV7-2 to TRBJ2-5; D possibly corresponds to TRBD2 (5 bases). CDR3 length: 16 amino acids. The germline V gene encodes CDR1 SGHTA and CDR2 FQGNSA. V dropped 5 bases and J dropped 4 bases, with 20 bases sitting between them. The CDR3 protein is CASSRTASTILETQYF. The CDR3 bases are TGTGCCAGCAGCCGCACGGCTAGCACCATTCTAGAGACCCAGTACTTC.

The DNA for the CDR3 is TGCGCCAGCAGTGAAGAAGCGGGTGAGACCCAGTACTTC. It translates to CASSEEAGETQYF. This chain joins TRBV10-2 and TRBJ2-5; a weak D match, TRBD2 (6 bases). This CDR3 spans 13 amino acids. V shed 3 bases and J shed 5 bases, with 10 bases lying between them. Germline-derived CDR1 and CDR2 are WSHSY and SAAADI.

This clonotype has only a few counts. The rearrangement joins TRBV3-1 to TRBJ1-2; TRBD1 aligns across 8 bases. This CDR3 spans 14 amino acids. Trimming removed 4 bases from V and 3 bases from J; junction bases left unmatched: 4. Germline assignment: CDR1 LGHDT and CDR2 YNNKEL (reference sequence). As DNA, the CDR3 is TGTGCCAGCAGCCTGACAGGGGTCGACTATGGCTACACCTTC. Residues: CASSLTGVDYGYTF.

The chain carries TRBV12-3 or TRBV12-4 and TRBJ1-2; the D gene is possibly TRBD1 (6 bases). CDR3 length: 15 amino acids. Trimming removed 5 bases at V and 1 base at J, with 14 bases between. CDR3 nucleotide sequence: TGTGCCAGCAGTCCCGGGACAAGAATTAACTATGGCTACACCTTC. This gives the protein CASSPGTRINYGYTF.

This chain connects TRBV20-1 to TRBJ1-1, with no clear D. The CDR3 length is 11 residues. V lost 4 bases to trimming and J lost 4 bases, with 7 bases between them. Germline-derived CDR1 and CDR2 are DFQATT and SNEGSKA (reference sequence). CDR3 coding DNA: TGCAGTGCTATGGTGACCACTGAAGCTTTCTTT. Translating it yields CSAMVTTEAFF.

This clonotype was observed a few times. The chain is built from TRBV20-1 and TRBJ2-5; 8 nucleotides line up with TRBD1. The J call could be wrong; TRBJ2-7 is a better fit for the DNA end. Germline CDR1 is DFQATT and CDR2 is SNEGSKA (reference sequence). The CDR3 contains 15 residues. The CDR3 nucleotides read TGCAGTGCTAGAGAGAGGACGGGACAGGTCTACGAGCAGTACTTC. Encoded protein: CSARERTGQVYEQYF.

This chain joins TRBV29-1 and TRBJ2-1; no clear D gene. Gene TRBJ2-5 matches the end of the DNA better, so the J call may be wrong. This CDR3 contains 14 residues. Germline V gives CDR1 SQVTM, CDR2 ANQGSEA. The CDR3 loop reads CSVEDLGQAETQYF. The CDR3 DNA is TGCAGCGTTGAAGATCTTGGGCAGGCAGAGACCCAGTACTTC.

This clonotype was counted only a few times. This CDR3 is missing its conserved last phenylalanine or tryptophan, likely due to a read error. The DNA is omitted, as the CDR3 cannot be located on it reliably, and the CDR3 follows TCRdb's listing. The chain links TRBV28 to TRBJ2-4; no check of the table's D call, TRBD2, against the DNA was made. The CDR3 numbers 8 amino acids, ends counted. Germline V lookup: CDR1 MDHEN, CDR2 SYDVKM. CDR3 amino acids: CASSIPTS.

In its sample, this clonotype was seen a few times. This rearrangement joins TRBV5-4 to TRBJ1-2; D call uncertain. Trimming cost V 4 bases and J 8 bases, with 18 bases left between them. Germline lookup yields CDR1 SGHNT and CDR2 YYREEE (reference sequence). The CDR3 extends over 14 amino acids. The CDR3 nucleotides are TGTGCCAGCAGCGTCACGTCGGGCGCTCGCGGCTACACCTTC. This gives the protein CASSVTSGARGYTF. The whole variable domain, remainder taken from reference TRBV5-4 and TRBJ1-2, is ETGVTQSPTHLIKTRGQQVTLRCSSQSGHNTVSWYQQALGQGPQFIFQYYREEENGRGNFPPRFSGLQFPNYSSELNVNALELDDSALYLCASSVTSGARGYTFGSGTRLTVV.

The chain joins TRBV3-1 to TRBJ2-4, with D perhaps TRBD2 (5 bases). Between the trimmed V and J ends, which lost 1 base and 0 bases, there was a span of 7 bases. The CDR3 totals 15 residues. Germline V gene lookup returns CDR1 LGHDT and CDR2 YNNKEL (reference sequence). The chain's CDR3 is CASSQGRLAKNIQYF. The CDR3, as DNA: TGTGCCAGCAGCCAAGGGAGGCTAGCCAAAAACATTCAGTACTTC.

This clonotype was counted a few times. V usage is TRBV7-9 and J usage is TRBJ2-1, with 11 bases matching TRBD2. Germline V gives CDR1 SEHNR, CDR2 FQNEAQ (reference sequence). The trim removed 6 bases at V and 9 bases at J, leaving 4 bases unmatched. The CDR3 totals 13 residues. This chain's CDR3 is CASRLAGDSEQFF. In nucleotides, the CDR3 is TGTGCCAGCAGACTAGCGGGAGATAGTGAGCAGTTCTTC.

This clonotype was seen only a few times. The chain employs TRBV4-3 and TRBJ1-5; TRBD1 matches 10 bases. Germline assignment: CDR1 LGHNA and CDR2 YSLEER. V shed 6 bases and J 6 bases; nucleotides not matched to a gene: 5. The CDR3 totals 14 residues. The CDR3 loop is CASSPDRGLQPQHF. CDR3 DNA: TGCGCCAGCAGTCCCGACAGGGGGCTTCAGCCCCAGCATTTT.

The chain joins TRBV21-1 to TRBJ1-3; TRBD1, the D gene given by the table, was not confirmed from the DNA. TRBV21-1 is a pseudogene locus. The CDR3 runs 14 residues. The CDR3 bases are TGTGCCAGCAGCAAGGGACCGGCAGGAAACACCATATATTTT. Its protein is CASSKGPAGNTIYF.

This clonotype was observed a handful of times. Written as DNA, the CDR3 is TGTGCCAGCAGCTTGGGGGACTGGCTCTACGAGCAGTACTTC. Its protein product is CASSLGDWLYEQYF. The genes are TRBV5-6 and TRBJ2-7, with D tentatively TRBD2 (6 bases). This CDR3 is built from 14 residues. Germline-derived CDR1 and CDR2 are SGHDT and YYEEEE. V was clipped by 0 bases and J by 3 bases, with 10 bases between them.

This clonotype was observed a handful of times. The CDR3 region has the DNA TGTGCCAGCAGTGAGACCGGCAGGATTAACTACGAGCAGTACTTC. Translated: CASSETGRINYEQYF. J is TRBJ2-7 and V is TRBV25-1; D remains unclear. V shed 3 bases and J shed 3 bases, with 15 bases lying between them. Germline CDR1 reads MGHDK; CDR2 reads SYGVNS. The CDR3 is 15 residues long.

This clonotype has more than one count but fewer than ten. The chain carries TRBV2 and TRBJ2-7, with D unclear. Trimming removed 7 bases at V and 2 bases at J, with 12 bases between. The CDR3 sequence is 13 residues long. Germline CDR1 reads SNHLY; CDR2 reads FYNNEI. This chain's CDR3 is CASTKTWAYEQYF. In nucleotides, the CDR3 is TGTGCCAGCACGAAAACGTGGGCCTACGAGCAGTACTTC.

The chain links TRBV20-1 to TRBJ2-1, with D possibly being TRBD2 (5 bases). V was pared by 0 bases and J by 6 bases, with 18 bases between. Germline loops: CDR1 DFQATT, CDR2 SNEGSKA (reference sequence). The CDR3 covers 16 residues. For the CDR3, the DNA is TGCAGTGCTAGAGATCTGTGGACTGGTATCGCCAATGAGCAGTTCTTC. Protein product: CSARDLWTGIANEQFF.

Details on this clonotype: Here the CDR3 omits its conserved ending phenylalanine or tryptophan, so a read error is the likely source. For the CDR3, the DNA is TGCGCCAGCACCCCAGGGGATAACAACGTCCTGACTTAC. This gives the protein CASTPGDNNVLTY. The rearrangement uses TRBV5-1 and TRBJ2-6; weak D call: TRBD1 (6 bases). The CDR3 covers 13 residues. V lost 6 bases and J lost 9, with 13 bases in between. Germline CDR1 and CDR2: SGHRS and YFSETQ.

This clonotype has more than one count but fewer than ten. V usage is TRBV20-1 and J usage is TRBJ2-1, with TRBD2 matching 12 bases. The CDR3 contains 16 residues. V trimming: 6 bases; J trimming: 1 base; junction bases outside the gene matches: 7. Germline V lookup: CDR1 DFQATT, CDR2 SNEGSKA (reference sequence). The CDR3 nucleotides are TGCAGTGCCAGGACTAGCGGGATGGGGTCCTACAATGAGCAGTTCTTC. Amino acids: CSARTSGMGSYNEQFF.

The J gene is TRBJ1-5, the V gene TRBV28; D is perhaps TRBD1 (6 bases). The V end lost 2 bases, the J end lost 1 base, and 9 bases lay between the germline ends. CDR1 and CDR2 from the germline V gene are MDHEN and SYDVKM. The CDR3 spans 15 residues. The CDR3 protein is CASSLRRGSNQPQHF. CDR3 sequence (DNA): TGTGCCAGCAGTTTAAGAAGGGGGAGCAATCAGCCCCAGCATTTT.

Many counts were recorded for this clonotype. The chain employs TRBV15 and TRBJ2-5, with D possibly matching TRBD2 (5 bases). Near its end, the DNA agrees better with TRBJ2-1, so the J call may be wrong. In germline, CDR1 is LNHNV, CDR2 YYDKDF (reference sequence). The CDR3 has 15 residues. Here the CDR3 reads CATSSQTEGYNEQFF. In DNA, the CDR3 is TGTGCCACCAGCAGTCAAACTGAGGGATACAATGAGCAGTTCTTC.

This chain links TRBV6-6 with TRBJ2-7; 7 nucleotides agree with TRBD1. The V gene end was trimmed by 1 base and the J gene end by 6 bases; junction bases not matched to a gene: 12. CDR3 size: 16 residues. Germline CDR1 and CDR2: MNHNY and SVGAGI (reference sequence). Written as DNA, the CDR3 is TGTGCCAGCAGTTACTTCTCAGACAGGGAGTTGGGCGAGCAGTACTTC. It yields the protein CASSYFSDRELGEQYF.

In this sample, this clonotype turned up a few times. This chain uses TRBV20-1 with TRBJ2-7; no reliable D call. The CDR3 consists of 14 residues. V shed 0 bases and J shed 6 bases, with 15 bases lying between them. Germline CDR1 reads DFQATT; CDR2 reads SNEGSKA (reference sequence). The CDR3 region is CSARERPPVAEQYF. The CDR3 DNA is TGCAGTGCTAGAGAAAGGCCCCCAGTAGCCGAGCAGTACTTC.

The V gene is TRBV6-5, the J gene TRBJ2-5, with D uncertain. The end of the DNA is better explained by TRBJ2-7, so the J call may be wrong. The CDR3 runs 17 residues. In germline, CDR1 is MNHEY, CDR2 SVGAGI. Here the CDR3 reads CASSYSNRRGSSYEQYF. Here the CDR3 DNA reads TGTGCCAGCAGTTACTCTAATAGAAGAGGCAGCTCCTACGAGCAGTACTTC.

J is TRBJ2-1 and V is TRBV7-2; TRBD1 matches 8 bases. The CDR3 consists of 16 residues. V shed 1 base and J 2 bases; nucleotides not matched to a gene: 4. Germline lookup yields CDR1 SGHTA and CDR2 FQGNSA. CDR3 nucleotides: TGTGCCAGCAGCTTAGGGTCGGGACAGGCCTACAATGAGCAGTTCTTC. Translation: CASSLGSGQAYNEQFF.

This clonotype was picked up a small number of times. This sequence joins TRBV12-3 or TRBV12-4 and TRBJ2-2; D unclear. V gave up 6 bases and J gave up 6 bases, with 8 bases separating them. The CDR3 length is 12 residues. CDR3 sequence reads: CASSPVSGELFF. CDR3 coding DNA: TGTGCCAGCAGCCCCGTATCCGGGGAGCTGTTTTTT.

This clonotype was seen a handful of times. The V gene is TRBV18, the J gene TRBJ2-1; D may match TRBD1 or TRBD2 (5 bases each). The DNA end favors TRBJ2-5, so the J call may be wrong. The CDR3 is 15 residues long. Germline values: CDR1 KGHSH, CDR2 LQKENI. This chain's CDR3 is CASSAAGTVQETQYF. In DNA, the CDR3 is TGTGCCAGCTCAGCAGCCGGGACGGTTCAAGAGACCCAGTACTTC.